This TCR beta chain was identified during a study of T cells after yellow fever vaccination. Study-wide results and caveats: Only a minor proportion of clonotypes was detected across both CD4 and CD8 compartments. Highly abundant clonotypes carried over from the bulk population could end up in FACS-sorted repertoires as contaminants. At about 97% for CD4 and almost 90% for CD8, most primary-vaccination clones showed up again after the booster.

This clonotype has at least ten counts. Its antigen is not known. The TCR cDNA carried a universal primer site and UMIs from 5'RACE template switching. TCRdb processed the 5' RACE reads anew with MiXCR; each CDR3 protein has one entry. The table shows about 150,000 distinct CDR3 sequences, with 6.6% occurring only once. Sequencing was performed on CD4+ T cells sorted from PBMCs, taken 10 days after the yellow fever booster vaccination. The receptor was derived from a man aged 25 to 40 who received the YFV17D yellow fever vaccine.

CDR3 coding DNA: TGTGCCAGCAGCCCCACGACAGGGGGGAACACTGAAGCTTTCTTT. As protein: CASSPTTGGNTEAFF. The chain joins TRBV7-9 to TRBJ1-1, with TRBD1 matching 9 bases. The germline gives CDR1 SEHNR, CDR2 FQNEAQ (reference sequence). This CDR3 has 15 residues. Trimming took 5 bases from V and 1 from J; bases not matched to a gene: 5.